Included here is one T cell receptor beta chain sequence, with context. CDR1 is SGHTA, CDR2 FQGNSA, per germline. Trimming took 6 bases from V and 5 from J; bases not matched to a gene: 12. The CDR3 totals 16 residues. Here immunoSEQ multiplex PCR was the method, and the copy in TCRdb shows in-frame clones only, minus some. In the table there are tens of thousands of clones, around 96% of which are singletons. Conventional CD4+ T cells were sorted from blood as CD25-low CD127-high cells. These data are taken from a study of regulatory and conventional T cells in RAG deficiency. These data are also associated with another study on regulatory T cells. That report adds: The primer mix had 52 TRBV and 13 TRBJ primers.

This chain connects TRBV7-2 to TRBJ2-3; 9 nucleotides line up with TRBD2. The sequencing sample was made of CD25- CD4+ T cells sorted from blood. The TCR comes from a human donor in good health. In nucleotides, the CDR3 is TGTGCCAGCAGGTCGTCGGGCGGGAGGGTCGGAGATACGCAGTATTTT. Translation: CASRSSGGRVGDTQYF.